The entry below describes one TCR beta chain. Other DNA sequences in the sample encode the same CDR3. This sample was taken from a study of blood T cell repertoires in COVID-19. For the study at large: The study drew acute and convalescent COVID-19 samples from the United States, Italy and Spain.

Original processing notes: Amplification of reference gene primers was used by the study to estimate nucleated cell counts. Repertoires were generated with immunoSEQ multiplex PCR, while TCRdb's copy carries only in-frame clones and drops some. The DNA gave D and trimming, while V, J and clone size come from that table. The top ten clones hold about 14% of a sample with under 300,000 clones, roughly 85% of them seen once. V lost 4 bases and J 7 bases, leaving 14 bases between the germline ends. Looked up from germline, CDR1 is SGHRS and CDR2 is YFSETQ. The CDR3 contains 13 residues. The sequenced sample consisted of peripheral blood. The gene calls are TRBV5-1 and TRBJ2-5; no clear D. The source is a human donor in a cohort sampled during active COVID-19. CDR3 residues: CASSLETSGTQYF. CDR3 coding DNA: TGCGCCAGCAGCCTGGAAACGAGTGGGACCCAGTACTTC.